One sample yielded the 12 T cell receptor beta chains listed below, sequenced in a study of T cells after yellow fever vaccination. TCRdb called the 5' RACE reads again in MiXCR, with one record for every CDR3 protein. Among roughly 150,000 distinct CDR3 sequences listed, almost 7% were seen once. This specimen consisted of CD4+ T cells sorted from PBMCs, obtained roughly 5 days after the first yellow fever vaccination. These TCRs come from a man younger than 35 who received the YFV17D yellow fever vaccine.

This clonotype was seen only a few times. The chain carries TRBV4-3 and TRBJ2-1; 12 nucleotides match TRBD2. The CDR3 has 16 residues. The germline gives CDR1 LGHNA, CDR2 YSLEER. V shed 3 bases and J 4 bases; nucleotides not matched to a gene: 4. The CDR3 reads CASSQRTSGVYNEQFF. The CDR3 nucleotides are TGCGCCAGCAGCCAGCGGACTAGCGGGGTTTACAATGAGCAGTTCTTC.

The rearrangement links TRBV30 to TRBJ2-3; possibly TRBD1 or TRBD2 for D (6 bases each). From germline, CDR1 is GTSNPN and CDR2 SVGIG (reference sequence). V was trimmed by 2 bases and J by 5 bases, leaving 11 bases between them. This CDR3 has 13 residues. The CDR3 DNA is TGTGCCTGGAGTACGGGGGCGGGAGATACGCAGTATTTT. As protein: CAWSTGAGDTQYF.

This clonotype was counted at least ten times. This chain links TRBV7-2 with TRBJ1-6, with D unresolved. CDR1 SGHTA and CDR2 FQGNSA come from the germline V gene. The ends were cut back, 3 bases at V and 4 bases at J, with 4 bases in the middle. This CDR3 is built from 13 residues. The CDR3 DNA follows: TGTGCCAGCAGCTTGCCATATAATTCACCCCTCCACTTT. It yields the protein CASSLPYNSPLHF.

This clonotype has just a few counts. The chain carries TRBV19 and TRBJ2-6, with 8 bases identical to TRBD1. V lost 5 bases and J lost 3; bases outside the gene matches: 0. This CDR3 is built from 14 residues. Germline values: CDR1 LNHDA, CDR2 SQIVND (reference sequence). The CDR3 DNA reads TGTGCCAGTAGTGGACAGGGTGGGGCCAACGTCCTGACTTTC. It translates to CASSGQGGANVLTF.

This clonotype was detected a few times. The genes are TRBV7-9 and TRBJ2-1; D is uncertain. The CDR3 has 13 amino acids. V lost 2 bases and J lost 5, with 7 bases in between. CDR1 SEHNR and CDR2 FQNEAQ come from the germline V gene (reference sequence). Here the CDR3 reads CASSLNQNNEQFF. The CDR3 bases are TGTGCCAGCAGCTTAAACCAAAACAATGAGCAGTTCTTC.

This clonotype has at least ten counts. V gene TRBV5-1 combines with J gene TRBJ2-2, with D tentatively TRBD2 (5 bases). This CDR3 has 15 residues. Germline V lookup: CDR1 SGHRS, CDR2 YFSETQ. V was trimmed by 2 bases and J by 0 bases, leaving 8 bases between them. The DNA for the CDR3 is TGCGCCAGCAGCTTAGACTATACGAACACCGGGGAGCTGTTTTTT. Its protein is CASSLDYTNTGELFF.

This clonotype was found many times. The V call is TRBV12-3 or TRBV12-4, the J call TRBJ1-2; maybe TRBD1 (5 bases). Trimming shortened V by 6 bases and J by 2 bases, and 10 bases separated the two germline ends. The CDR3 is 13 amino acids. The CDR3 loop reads CASSLTVNYGYTF. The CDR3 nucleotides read TGTGCCAGCAGCCTGACAGTGAACTATGGCTACACCTTC.

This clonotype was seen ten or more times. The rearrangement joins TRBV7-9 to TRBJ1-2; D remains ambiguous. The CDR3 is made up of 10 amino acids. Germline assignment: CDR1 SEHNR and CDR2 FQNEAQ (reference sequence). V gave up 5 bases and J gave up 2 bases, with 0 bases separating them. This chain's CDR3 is CASSNYGYTF. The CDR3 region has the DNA TGTGCCAGCAGCAACTATGGCTACACCTTC. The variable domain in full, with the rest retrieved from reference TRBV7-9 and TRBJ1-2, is DTGVSQNPRHKITKRGQNVTFRCDPISEHNRLYWYRQTLGQGPEFLTYFQNEAQLEKSRLLSDRFSAERPKGSFSTLEIQRTEQGDSAMYLCASSNYGYTFGSGTRLTVV.

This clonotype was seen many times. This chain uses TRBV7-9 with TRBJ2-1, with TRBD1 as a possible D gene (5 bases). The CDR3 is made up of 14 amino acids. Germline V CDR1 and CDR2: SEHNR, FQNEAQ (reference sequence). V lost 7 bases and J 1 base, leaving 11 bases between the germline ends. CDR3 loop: CASNRDSSYNEQFF. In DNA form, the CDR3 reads TGTGCCAGCAACCGAGACAGTTCCTACAATGAGCAGTTCTTC.

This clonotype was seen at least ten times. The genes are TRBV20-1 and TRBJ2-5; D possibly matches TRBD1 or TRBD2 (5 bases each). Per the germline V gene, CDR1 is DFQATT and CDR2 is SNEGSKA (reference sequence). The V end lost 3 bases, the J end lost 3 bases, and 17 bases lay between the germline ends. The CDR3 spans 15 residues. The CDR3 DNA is TGCAGTGCTAGTTTTACCGGGGCTATAGAAGAGACCCAGTACTTC. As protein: CSASFTGAIEETQYF.

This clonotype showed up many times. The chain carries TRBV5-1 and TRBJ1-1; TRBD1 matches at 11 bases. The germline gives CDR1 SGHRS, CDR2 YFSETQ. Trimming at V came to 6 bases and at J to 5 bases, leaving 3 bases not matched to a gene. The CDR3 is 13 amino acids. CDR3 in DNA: TGCGCCAGCACCGGACAGGGGGCTACTGAAGCTTTCTTT. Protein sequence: CASTGQGATEAFF.

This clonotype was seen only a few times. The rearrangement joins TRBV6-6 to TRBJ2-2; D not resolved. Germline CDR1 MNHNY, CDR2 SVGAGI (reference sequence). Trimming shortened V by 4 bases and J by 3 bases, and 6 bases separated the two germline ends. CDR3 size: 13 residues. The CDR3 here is CASSSFDTGELFF. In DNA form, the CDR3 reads TGTGCCAGCAGTTCCTTTGACACCGGGGAGCTGTTTTTT.